The 18 T cell receptor beta chains reported below all come from one sample, sequenced in a study of T cell repertoires in cytomegalovirus infection. No cognate antigen is known for these TCRs. One entry per CDR3 protein results from TCRdb running MiXCR on the reads. The data contain roughly 280,000 distinct CDR3 sequences, about 20% of them singletons. The sample in question was cultured PBMCs, obtained from culture after CMV antigen stimulation. These receptors came from a human donor in good health (CMV status not recorded). Some clones in this sample may be carry-over from other donors' samples.

This clonotype was counted many times. The chain recombines TRBV7-8 with TRBJ2-1; D ambiguous. Looked up from germline, CDR1 is SGHVS and CDR2 is FQNEAQ. The CDR3 loop spans 14 amino acids. The V and J ends lost 5 bases and 1 base respectively, with 9 bases between them. CDR3 protein: CASSPSRSYNEQFF. The CDR3 DNA sequence: TGTGCCAGCAGCCCGAGTCGGTCCTACAATGAGCAGTTCTTC.

As for this clonotype: The junction and the germline gene differ at one end; a read error may be behind it. The genes are TRBV5-4 and TRBJ2-1, with 8 bases that match TRBD1. The germline V gene encodes CDR1 SGHNT and CDR2 YYREEE (reference sequence). CDR3 length equals 16 residues. DNA for the CDR3: TGTGCCAGCAGCTTGTTTGAGACAGGGGTTTACAATGAGAAGTTCTTC. Translating it yields CASSLFETGVYNEKFF. Combining the CDR3 with reference TRBV5-4 and TRBJ2-1 gives the whole variable domain ETGVTQSPTHLIKTRGQQVTLRCSSQSGHNTVSWYQQALGQGPQFIFQYYREEENGRGNFPPRFSGLQFPNYSSELNVNALELDDSALYLCASSLFETGVYNEKFFGPGTRLTVL.

This clonotype was seen more than once but under ten times. V is TRBV7-6 and J is TRBJ2-7; the D gene could be TRBD1 or TRBD2 (6 bases each). CDR3 length equals 14 residues. The germline V gene has CDR1 SGHVS and CDR2 FNYEAQ. Trimming pared 7 bases from V and 0 bases from J, leaving 13 bases between. The CDR3: CASTRGTASYEQYF. CDR3 DNA sequence: TGTGCCAGCACAAGGGGGACTGCCTCCTACGAGCAGTACTTC.

This clonotype was seen more than once but under ten times. The chain uses TRBV10-3 and TRBJ1-2, with 11 bases that match TRBD1. After removal of 7 bases from V and 4 bases from J, the junction contained 5 bases not matched to a gene. The CDR3 spans 14 residues. CDR1 is ENHRY and CDR2 is SYGVKD in the germline V gene. CDR3 in amino acids: CAINPGTGGYGYTF. The CDR3, as DNA: TGTGCCATCAATCCCGGGACAGGGGGCTATGGCTACACCTTC.

This clonotype was seen a few times. V is TRBV4-1 and J is TRBJ2-5; D call uncertain. V was shortened by 3 bases and J by 4 bases, with 6 bases between the two germline ends. The CDR3 spans 12 residues. Germline CDR1 MGHRA, CDR2 YSYEKL. This CDR3 reads CASSHPGETQYF. CDR3 nucleotide sequence: TGCGCCAGCAGCCATCCCGGAGAGACCCAGTACTTC.

V gene TRBV7-2 combines with J gene TRBJ1-2, with TRBD1 identical over 7 bases. The V segment lost 6 bases and the J segment 8 bases; nucleotides outside the gene matches: 15. Germline CDR1 is SGHTA and CDR2 is FQGNSA. There are 15 residues in the CDR3. DNA of the CDR3: TGTGCCAGCAGAGTTGCAAGGACAGGCGGCGGGGGCTACACCTTC. Its protein is CASRVARTGGGGYTF.

This clonotype was found many times. This rearrangement joins TRBV7-6 to TRBJ2-5; 8 positions agree with TRBD2. The CDR3 is 18 residues long. The V gene end was trimmed by 4 bases and the J gene end by 1 base; junction bases not matched to a gene: 14. Germline assignment: CDR1 SGHVS and CDR2 FNYEAQ. CDR3 in DNA: TGTGCCAGCAGCTCATATTTGCCGAATAGCGGGATCCAAGAGACCCAGTACTTC. The encoded protein is CASSSYLPNSGIQETQYF. The whole variable domain, filled in from reference TRBV7-6 and TRBJ2-5, reads GAGVSQSPRYKVTKRGQDVALRCDPISGHVSLYWYRQALGQGPEFLTYFNYEAQQDKSGLPNDRFSAERPEGSISTLTIQRTEQRDSAMYRCASSSYLPNSGIQETQYFGPGTRLLVL.

This clonotype was observed a few times. V is TRBV12-3 or TRBV12-4 and J is TRBJ2-5, with D perhaps matching TRBD2 (5 bases). CDR3 size: 13 residues. Trimming left V 1 base short and J 4 bases short, with 7 bases between. Here the CDR3 DNA reads TGTGCCAGCAGTTTAGAGGCGGGAGAGACCCAGTACTTC. Translated, it gives CASSLEAGETQYF.

V gene TRBV28 combines with J gene TRBJ1-1; no firm D call. Germline values: CDR1 MDHEN, CDR2 SYDVKM. This CDR3 has 12 amino acids. V dropped 2 bases and J dropped 11 bases, with 12 bases sitting between them. Written as DNA, the CDR3 is TGTGCCAGCAGTTTAGGATACATGAAGGCTTTCTTT. Translation: CASSLGYMKAFF.

This clonotype was counted at least ten times. V is TRBV7-2 and J is TRBJ2-3; 8 positions match TRBD1. The CDR3 is 16 residues long. V was pared by 5 bases and J by 0 bases, with 7 bases of the junction left unmatched. Germline V CDR1 and CDR2: SGHTA, FQGNSA. The CDR3 here is CASSLGTGASTDTQYF. The CDR3, as DNA: TGTGCCAGCAGCCTCGGGACAGGCGCTAGCACAGATACGCAGTATTTT.

This clonotype was recorded a few times. V gene TRBV7-2 combines with J gene TRBJ2-2, with a weak D call TRBD2 (5 bases). The CDR3 loop spans 17 amino acids. Germline V gene sequence: CDR1 SGHTA, CDR2 FQGNSA. Deletions cut 2 bases from V and 0 bases from J, with 13 bases between. CDR3 DNA sequence: TGTGCCAGCAGCTTAAGAGGGTACGGTTCGAACACCGGGGAGCTGTTTTTT. It encodes CASSLRGYGSNTGELFF.

This clonotype has just a few counts. V usage is TRBV12-3 or TRBV12-4 and J usage is TRBJ2-5, with D possibly being TRBD1 (6 bases). The CDR3 contains 14 residues. With 4 bases removed from V and 5 bases from J, the gap between germline ends came to 14 bases. Here the CDR3 DNA reads TGTGCCAGCAGTTCCCCCTGGCAGGGGGAGACCCAGTACTTC. Translating gives CASSSPWQGETQYF.

This clonotype was counted many times. The chain combines TRBV25-1 with TRBJ2-5, with TRBD1 matching 8 bases. V dropped 4 bases and J dropped 1; count of bases not matched to a gene: 5. CDR1 and CDR2 (germline): MGHDK, SYGVNS. CDR3 length: 15 amino acids. The CDR3 reads CASSGTGTGQETQYF. In DNA form, the CDR3 reads TGTGCCAGCAGTGGAACCGGGACAGGCCAAGAGACCCAGTACTTC.

J is TRBJ2-7 and V is TRBV6-1; D remains unclear. Germline V gene lookup returns CDR1 MNHNS and CDR2 SASEGT. The CDR3 runs 14 residues. V dropped 6 bases and J dropped 2 bases, with 14 bases sitting between them. This CDR3 reads CASSEIIFPYEQYV. Here the CDR3 DNA reads TGTGCCAGCAGCGAAATTATCTTCCCCTACGAGCAGTACGTC.

The table lists this clonotype with a few counts. This rearrangement joins TRBV19 to TRBJ2-7; perhaps TRBD2 as D (6 bases). The V end was cut by 6 bases, the J end by 0 bases, with 15 bases between. CDR1 and CDR2 from the germline V gene are LNHDA and SQIVND (reference sequence). This CDR3 has 15 amino acids. CDR3 in amino acids: CASSRRDSGSYEQYF. In DNA, the CDR3 is TGTGCCAGTAGCCGAAGAGATAGCGGCTCCTACGAGCAGTACTTC.

The rearrangement joins TRBV6-2 or TRBV6-3 to TRBJ2-1; D is unclear. Trimming took off 0 bases at V and 0 bases at J, with 18 bases between the two ends. The CDR3 covers 19 residues. The germline CDR1 and CDR2 sequences are MNHEY and SVGEGT. The CDR3 DNA reads as TGTGCCAGCAGTTACTCATGGCGGAGCCGCGAGAGCTCCTACAATGAGCAGTTCTTC. This gives the protein CASSYSWRSRESSYNEQFF.

Only a few counts were recorded for this clonotype. The chain joins TRBV6-2 or TRBV6-3 to TRBJ2-3, with 9 bases fitting TRBD2. With 5 bases clipped from V and 7 bases from J, the junction kept 10 bases outside the gene matches. CDR1 is MNHEY, CDR2 SVGEGT, per germline. There are 15 residues in the CDR3. Here the CDR3 reads CASSPAGGRGYTQYF. CDR3 in DNA: TGTGCCAGCAGTCCCGCAGGCGGGAGGGGTTATACGCAGTATTTT.

This clonotype was seen at least ten times. This rearrangement joins TRBV7-8 to TRBJ1-2, with 8 bases matching TRBD1. The CDR3 extends over 14 amino acids. With V trimmed by 5 bases and J by 4 bases, 6 bases remained unmatched. In germline, CDR1 is SGHVS, CDR2 FQNEAQ. The CDR3 DNA sequence: TGTGCCAGCAGCCCACGGGACAGGTTCTATGGCTACACCTTC. Its translation is CASSPRDRFYGYTF.